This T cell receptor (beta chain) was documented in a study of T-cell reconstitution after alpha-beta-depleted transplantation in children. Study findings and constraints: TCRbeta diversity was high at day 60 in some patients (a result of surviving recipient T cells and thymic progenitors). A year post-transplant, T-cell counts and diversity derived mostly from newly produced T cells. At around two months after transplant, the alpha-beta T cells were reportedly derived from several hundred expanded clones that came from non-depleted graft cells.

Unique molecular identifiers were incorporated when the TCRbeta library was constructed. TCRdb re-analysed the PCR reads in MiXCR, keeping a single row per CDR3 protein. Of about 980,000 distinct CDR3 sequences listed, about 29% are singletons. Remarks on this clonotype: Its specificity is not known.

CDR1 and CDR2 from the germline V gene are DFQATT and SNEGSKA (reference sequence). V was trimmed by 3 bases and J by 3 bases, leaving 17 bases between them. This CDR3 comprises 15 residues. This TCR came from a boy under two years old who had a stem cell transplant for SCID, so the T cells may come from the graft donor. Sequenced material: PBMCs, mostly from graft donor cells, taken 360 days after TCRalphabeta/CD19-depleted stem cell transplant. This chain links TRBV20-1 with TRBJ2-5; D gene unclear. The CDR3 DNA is TGCAGTGCTAGCCGCCTTCTCGGAGACAAAGAGACCCAGTACTTC. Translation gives CSASRLLGDKETQYF.